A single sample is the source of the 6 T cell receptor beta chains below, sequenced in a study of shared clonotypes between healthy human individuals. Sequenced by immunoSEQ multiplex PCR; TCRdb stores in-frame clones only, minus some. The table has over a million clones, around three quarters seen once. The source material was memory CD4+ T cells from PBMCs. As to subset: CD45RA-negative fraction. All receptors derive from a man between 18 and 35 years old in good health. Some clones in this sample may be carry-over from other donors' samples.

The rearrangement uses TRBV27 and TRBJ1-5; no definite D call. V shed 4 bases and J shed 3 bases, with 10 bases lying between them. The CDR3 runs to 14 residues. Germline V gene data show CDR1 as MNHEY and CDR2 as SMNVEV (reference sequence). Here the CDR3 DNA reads TGTGCCAGCAGTTCTCCCTACTCCAATCAGCCCCAGCATTTT. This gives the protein CASSSPYSNQPQHF.

CDR3 sequence reads: CAWSSPTVSGNTIYF. CDR3 sequence (DNA): TGTGCCTGGAGTTCCCCGACAGTCTCTGGAAACACCATATATTTT. The chain is built from TRBV30 and TRBJ1-3; D may be TRBD1 (5 bases). Looked up from germline, CDR1 is GTSNPN and CDR2 is SVGIG (reference sequence). This CDR3 is built from 15 residues. V lost 2 bases and J lost 0, with 11 bases in between.

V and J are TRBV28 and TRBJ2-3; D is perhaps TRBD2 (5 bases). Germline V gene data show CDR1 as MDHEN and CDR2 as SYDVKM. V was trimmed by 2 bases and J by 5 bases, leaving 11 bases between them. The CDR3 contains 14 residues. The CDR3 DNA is TGTGCCAGCAGTTTAGCCCTAGCCCAAGATACGCAGTATTTT. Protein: CASSLALAQDTQYF.

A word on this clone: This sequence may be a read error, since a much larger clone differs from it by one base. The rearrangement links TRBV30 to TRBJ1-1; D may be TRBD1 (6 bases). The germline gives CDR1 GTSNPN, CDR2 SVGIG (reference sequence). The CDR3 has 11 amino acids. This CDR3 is CTWGAVAEAFF. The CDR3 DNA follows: TGTACCTGGGGGGCTGTGGCTGAAGCTTTCTTT.

CDR3: CASSLGTRAFF. In nucleotides, the CDR3 is TGTGCCAGCAGCTTGGGGACAAGGGCTTTCTTT. The chain has TRBV5-4 and TRBJ1-1, with D possibly TRBD1 on 5 matching bases. V lost 0 bases, J lost 11 bases, and 8 bases lay in between. Germline assignment: CDR1 SGHNT and CDR2 YYREEE (reference sequence). This CDR3 is built from 11 residues.

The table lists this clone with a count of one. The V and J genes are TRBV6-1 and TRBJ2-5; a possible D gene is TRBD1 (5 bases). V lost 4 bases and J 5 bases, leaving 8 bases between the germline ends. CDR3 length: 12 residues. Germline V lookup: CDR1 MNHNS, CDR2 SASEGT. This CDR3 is CASSGYRETQYF. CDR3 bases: TGTGCCAGCAGTGGATACAGGGAGACCCAGTACTTC.